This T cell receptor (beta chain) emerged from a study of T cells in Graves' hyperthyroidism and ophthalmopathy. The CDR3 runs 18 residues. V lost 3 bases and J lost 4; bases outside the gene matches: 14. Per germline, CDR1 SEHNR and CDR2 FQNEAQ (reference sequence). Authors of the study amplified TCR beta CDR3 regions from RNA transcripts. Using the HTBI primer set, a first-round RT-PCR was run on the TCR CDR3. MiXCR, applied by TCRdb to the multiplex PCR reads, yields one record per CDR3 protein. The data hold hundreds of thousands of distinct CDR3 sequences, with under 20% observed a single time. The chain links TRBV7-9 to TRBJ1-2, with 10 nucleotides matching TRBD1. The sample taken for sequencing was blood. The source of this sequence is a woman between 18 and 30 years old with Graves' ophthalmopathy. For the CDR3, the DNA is TGTGCCAGCAGCTTCGCCGGGACAGGGGATTCATTCGGCTATGGCTACACCTTC. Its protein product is CASSFAGTGDSFGYGYTF.